This TCR beta chain is drawn from a study of T cell repertoires in cytomegalovirus infection. Overall study: The authors used CMV epitopes that were HLA-C-restricted (recently identified) and HLA-B-restricted (well studied). Signatures in public TCR beta sequences pointed to both CMV infection and matching HLA type. Study-wide findings and caveats: Dominating the ex vivo response were TCR beta clonotypes that were CMV-specific and HLA-C-restricted.

TCRdb reanalysed the reads using MiXCR and keeps one entry per CDR3 protein. The sample consists of around 800,000 distinct CDR3 sequences, about 33% of them appearing once. Trimming took 3 bases from V and 0 from J, leaving 11 bases between them. Germline V gives CDR1 KGHSH, CDR2 LQKENI. The CDR3 runs 15 residues. As to this clonotype: Its antigen is as yet unknown.

Specimen: cultured CD8+ T cells from PBMCs, collected from culture after CMV antigen stimulation. The gene calls are TRBV18 and TRBJ2-5; D possibly corresponds to TRBD1 (5 bases). This receptor was taken from a human donor in good health (CMV status not recorded). Some clones in this sample may be carry-over from other donors' samples. The CDR3 DNA is TGTGCCAGCTCACCGGACATAGGGTACCAAGAGACCCAGTACTTC. Translated, it gives CASSPDIGYQETQYF.